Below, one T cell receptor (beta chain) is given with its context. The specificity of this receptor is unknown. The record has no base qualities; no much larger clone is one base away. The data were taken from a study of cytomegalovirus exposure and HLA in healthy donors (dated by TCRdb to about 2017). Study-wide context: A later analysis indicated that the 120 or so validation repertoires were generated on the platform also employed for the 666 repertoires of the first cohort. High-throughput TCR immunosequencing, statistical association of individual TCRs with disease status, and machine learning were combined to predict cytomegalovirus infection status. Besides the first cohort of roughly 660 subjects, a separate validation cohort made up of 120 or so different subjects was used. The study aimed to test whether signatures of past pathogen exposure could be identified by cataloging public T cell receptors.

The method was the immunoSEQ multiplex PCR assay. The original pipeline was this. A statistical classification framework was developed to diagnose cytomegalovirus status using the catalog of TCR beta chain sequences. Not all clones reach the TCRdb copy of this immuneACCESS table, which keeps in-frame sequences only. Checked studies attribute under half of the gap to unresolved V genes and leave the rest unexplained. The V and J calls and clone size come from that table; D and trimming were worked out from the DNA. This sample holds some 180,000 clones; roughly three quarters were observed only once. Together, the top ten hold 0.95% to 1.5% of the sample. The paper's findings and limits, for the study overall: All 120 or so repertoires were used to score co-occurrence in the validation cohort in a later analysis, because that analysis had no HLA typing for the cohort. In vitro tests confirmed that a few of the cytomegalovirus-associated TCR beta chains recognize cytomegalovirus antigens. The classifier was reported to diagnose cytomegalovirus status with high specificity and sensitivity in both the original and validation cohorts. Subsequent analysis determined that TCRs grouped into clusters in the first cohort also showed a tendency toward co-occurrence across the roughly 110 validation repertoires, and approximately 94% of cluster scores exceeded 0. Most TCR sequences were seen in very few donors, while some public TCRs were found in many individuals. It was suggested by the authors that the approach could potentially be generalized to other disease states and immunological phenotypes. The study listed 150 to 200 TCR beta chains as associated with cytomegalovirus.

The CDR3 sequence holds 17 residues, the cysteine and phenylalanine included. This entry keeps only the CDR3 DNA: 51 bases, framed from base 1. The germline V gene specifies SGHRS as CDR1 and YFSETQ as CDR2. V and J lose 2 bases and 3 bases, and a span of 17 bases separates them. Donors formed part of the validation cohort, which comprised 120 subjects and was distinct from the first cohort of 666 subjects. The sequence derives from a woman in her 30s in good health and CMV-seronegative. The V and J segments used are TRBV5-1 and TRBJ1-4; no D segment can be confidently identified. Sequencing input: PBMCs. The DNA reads TGCGCCAGCAGCTTCGGTTTATTTACCAGGTCTAATGAAAAACTGTTTTTT. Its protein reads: CASSFGLFTRSNEKLFF.